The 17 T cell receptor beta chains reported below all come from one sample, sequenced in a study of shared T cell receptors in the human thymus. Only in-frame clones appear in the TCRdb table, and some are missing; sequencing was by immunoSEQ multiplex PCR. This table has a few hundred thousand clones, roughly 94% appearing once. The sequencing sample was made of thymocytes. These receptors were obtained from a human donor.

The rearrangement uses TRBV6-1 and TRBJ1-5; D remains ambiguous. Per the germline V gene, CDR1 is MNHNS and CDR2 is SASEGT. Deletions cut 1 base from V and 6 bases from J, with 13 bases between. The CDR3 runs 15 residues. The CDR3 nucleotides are TGTGCCAGCAGTGAAGGGAGCAGGAATGGTCAGCCCCAGCATTTT. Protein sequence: CASSEGSRNGQPQHF.

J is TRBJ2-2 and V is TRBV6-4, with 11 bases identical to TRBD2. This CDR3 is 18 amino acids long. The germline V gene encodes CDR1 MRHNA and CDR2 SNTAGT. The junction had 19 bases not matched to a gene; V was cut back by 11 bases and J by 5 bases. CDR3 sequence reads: CAYLTNSGRAGETGELFF. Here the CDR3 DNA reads TGTGCCTATCTGACTAATAGCGGGAGGGCCGGCGAAACCGGGGAGCTGTTTTTT.

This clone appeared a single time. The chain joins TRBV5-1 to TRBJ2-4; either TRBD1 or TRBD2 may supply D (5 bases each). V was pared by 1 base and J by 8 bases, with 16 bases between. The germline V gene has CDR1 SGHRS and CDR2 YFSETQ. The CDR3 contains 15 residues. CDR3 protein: CASSLLLGDLDIQYF. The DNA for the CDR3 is TGCGCCAGCAGCTTGCTCTTGGGGGATTTGGACATTCAGTACTTC.

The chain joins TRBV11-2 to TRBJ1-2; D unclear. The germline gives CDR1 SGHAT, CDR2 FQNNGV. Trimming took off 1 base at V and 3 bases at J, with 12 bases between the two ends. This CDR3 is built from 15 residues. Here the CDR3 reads CASSLVRTGHYGYTF. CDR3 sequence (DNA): TGTGCCAGCAGCTTAGTCCGGACGGGCCACTATGGCTACACCTTC.

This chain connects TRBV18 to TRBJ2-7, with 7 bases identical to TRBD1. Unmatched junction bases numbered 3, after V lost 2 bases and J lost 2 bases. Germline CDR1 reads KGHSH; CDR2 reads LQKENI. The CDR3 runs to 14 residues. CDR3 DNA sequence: TGTGCCAGCTCACCAGACAGGGTCGCCTACGAGCAGTACTTC. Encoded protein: CASSPDRVAYEQYF.

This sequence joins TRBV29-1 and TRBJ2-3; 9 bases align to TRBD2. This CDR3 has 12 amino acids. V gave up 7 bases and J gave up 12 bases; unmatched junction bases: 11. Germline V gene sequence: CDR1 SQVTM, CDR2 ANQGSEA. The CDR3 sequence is CSARNGLAGQYF. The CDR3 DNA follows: TGCAGCGCCCGAAATGGGCTAGCGGGACAGTATTTT.

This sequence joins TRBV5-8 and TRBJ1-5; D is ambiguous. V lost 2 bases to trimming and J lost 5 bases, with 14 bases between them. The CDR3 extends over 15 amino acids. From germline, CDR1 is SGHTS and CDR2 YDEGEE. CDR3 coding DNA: TGTGCCAGCAGCTTTTCTTTCCTACCCCATCAGCCCCAGCATTTT. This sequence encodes CASSFSFLPHQPQHF.

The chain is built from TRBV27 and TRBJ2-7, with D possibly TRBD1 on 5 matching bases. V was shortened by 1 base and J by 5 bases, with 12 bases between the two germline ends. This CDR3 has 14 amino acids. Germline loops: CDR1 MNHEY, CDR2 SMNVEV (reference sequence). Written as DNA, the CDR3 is TGTGCCAGCAGTTTATTGGGGCAGGTTCACGAGCAGTACTTC. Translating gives CASSLLGQVHEQYF.

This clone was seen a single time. The CDR3 loop is CASSSSRQGTGEENGYTF. CDR3 sequence (DNA): TGCGCCAGCAGCTCCTCCCGACAGGGGACCGGCGAGGAGAATGGCTACACCTTC. This sequence joins TRBV5-1 and TRBJ1-2, with 8 bases fitting TRBD1. V lost 3 bases and J lost 6; bases outside the gene matches: 19. Germline V lookup: CDR1 SGHRS, CDR2 YFSETQ. The CDR3 loop spans 18 amino acids.

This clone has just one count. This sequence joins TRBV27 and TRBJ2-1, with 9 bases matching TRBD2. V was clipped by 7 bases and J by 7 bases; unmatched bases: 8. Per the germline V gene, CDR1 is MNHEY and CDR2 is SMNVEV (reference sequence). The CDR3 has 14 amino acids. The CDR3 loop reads CASNPGTSSNEQFF. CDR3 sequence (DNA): TGTGCCAGCAATCCCGGGACTAGCTCAAATGAGCAGTTCTTC.

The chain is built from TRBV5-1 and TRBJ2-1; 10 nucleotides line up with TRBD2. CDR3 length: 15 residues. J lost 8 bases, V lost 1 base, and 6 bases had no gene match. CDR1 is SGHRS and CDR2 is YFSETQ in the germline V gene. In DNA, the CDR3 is TGCGCCAGCAGCTTGTCAGCGGGAGGGCCTCATGAGCAGTTCTTC. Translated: CASSLSAGGPHEQFF.

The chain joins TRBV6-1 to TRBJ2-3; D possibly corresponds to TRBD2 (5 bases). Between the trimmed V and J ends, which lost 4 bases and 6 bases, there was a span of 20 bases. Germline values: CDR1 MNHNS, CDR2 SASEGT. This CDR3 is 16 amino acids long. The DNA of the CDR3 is TGTGCCAGCAGTGCTAGAAAGCGGACGATTCGGGATACGCAGTATTTT. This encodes CASSARKRTIRDTQYF.

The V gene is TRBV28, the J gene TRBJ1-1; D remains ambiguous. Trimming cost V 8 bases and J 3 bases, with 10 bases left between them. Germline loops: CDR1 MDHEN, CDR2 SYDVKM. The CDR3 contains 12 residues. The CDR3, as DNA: TGTGCCAGCGGCTGCTGTGACACTGAAGCTTTCTTT. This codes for CASGCCDTEAFF. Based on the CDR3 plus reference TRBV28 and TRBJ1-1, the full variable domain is DVKVTQSSRYLVKRTGEKVFLECVQDMDHENMFWYRQDPGLGLRLIYFSYDVKMKEKGDIPEGYSVSREKKERFSLILESASTNQTSMYLCASGCCDTEAFFGQGTRLTVV.

The DNA of the CDR3 is TGTGCCAGCAGCGGGAGACAGGGGGAAGGCTACACCTTC. Translating gives CASSGRQGEGYTF. This chain connects TRBV7-9 to TRBJ1-2; 9 bases line up with TRBD1. Per germline, CDR1 SEHNR and CDR2 FQNEAQ (reference sequence). This CDR3 spans 13 amino acids. The V gene end was trimmed by 5 bases and the J gene end by 8 bases; junction bases not matched to a gene: 6.

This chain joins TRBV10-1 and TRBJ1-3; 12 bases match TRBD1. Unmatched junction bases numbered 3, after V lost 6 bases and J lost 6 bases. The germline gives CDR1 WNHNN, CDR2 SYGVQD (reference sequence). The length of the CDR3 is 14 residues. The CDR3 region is CASRRGQGANTIYF. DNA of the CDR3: TGCGCCAGCAGAAGGGGACAGGGGGCAAACACCATATATTTT.

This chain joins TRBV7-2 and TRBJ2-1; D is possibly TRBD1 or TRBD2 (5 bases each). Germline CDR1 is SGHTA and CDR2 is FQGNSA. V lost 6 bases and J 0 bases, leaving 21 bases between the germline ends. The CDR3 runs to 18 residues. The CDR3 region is CASSSHRGRRSSYNEQFF. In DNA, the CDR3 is TGTGCCAGCAGTTCCCATCGGGGCCGGAGGAGCTCCTACAATGAGCAGTTCTTC.

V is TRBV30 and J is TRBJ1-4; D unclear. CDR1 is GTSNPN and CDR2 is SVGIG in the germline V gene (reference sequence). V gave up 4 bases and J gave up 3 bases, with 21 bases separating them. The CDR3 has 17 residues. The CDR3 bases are TGTGCCTGGACTGGTTACTCGGAGCCAGACTCTAATGAAAAACTGTTTTTT. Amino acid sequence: CAWTGYSEPDSNEKLFF.